These 32 T cell receptor beta chains share one sample of origin, sequenced in a study of T cell responses to AZD1222 COVID-19 vaccine. This table comes from immunoSEQ multiplex PCR, and its TCRdb copy is limited to in-frame clones, with some not included. The table includes about 90,000 clones, around 91% detected once. Material: peripheral blood, obtained 28 days after the second AZD1222 dose. These TCRs come from an adult who received the AZD1222 COVID-19 vaccine.

CDR3 in amino acids: CASSETDRGEAFF. CDR3 nucleotides: TGTGCCAGCAGCGAAACGGACAGGGGAGAAGCTTTCTTT. This chain connects TRBV13 to TRBJ1-1; 9 nucleotides agree with TRBD1. Germline CDR1 reads PRHDT; CDR2 reads FYEKMQ (reference sequence). V was clipped by 5 bases and J by 8 bases; unmatched bases: 6. The CDR3 covers 13 residues.

The V and J genes are TRBV7-9 and TRBJ1-1, with D perhaps matching TRBD1 (5 bases). Germline V gives CDR1 SEHNR, CDR2 FQNEAQ (reference sequence). Trimming removed 7 bases at V and 1 base at J, with 13 bases between. CDR3 size: 14 residues. In DNA, the CDR3 is TGTGCCAGCACCTATGGGGCTACGAACACTGAAGCTTTCTTT. Protein sequence: CASTYGATNTEAFF.

This sequence joins TRBV5-6 and TRBJ1-6, with 9 bases aligning to TRBD1. CDR1 and CDR2 from the germline V gene are SGHDT and YYEEEE. This CDR3 has 15 residues. The J segment lost 7 bases and the V segment lost 6 bases, leaving 8 bases of the junction unmatched. CDR3 amino acids: CASTIGQGRNSPLHF. The CDR3 coding sequence is TGTGCCAGCACCATCGGACAGGGGAGGAATTCACCCCTCCACTTT.

On this clone itself: Other DNA sequences in the sample encode the same CDR3. The rearrangement joins TRBV6-2 or TRBV6-3 to TRBJ1-1, with unresolved D. CDR1 and CDR2 (germline): MNHEY, SVGEGT. V was clipped by 7 bases and J by 2 bases, with 20 bases between them. This CDR3 contains 16 residues. The chain's CDR3 is CASIPGDRSPNTEAFF. The CDR3, as DNA: TGTGCCAGCATCCCCGGGGATCGTTCTCCTAACACTGAAGCTTTCTTT.

The chain joins TRBV15 to TRBJ2-7; 7 positions match TRBD2. J lost 9 bases, V lost 0 bases, and 5 bases had no gene match. Germline V gene lookup returns CDR1 LNHNV and CDR2 YYDKDF (reference sequence). The CDR3 sequence is 13 residues long. This chain's CDR3 is CATSRDRGDRQYF. The CDR3 bases are TGTGCCACCAGCAGAGATCGGGGGGATCGGCAGTACTTC.

The sample holds one count of this clone. V usage is TRBV27 and J usage is TRBJ1-1; D call uncertain. Trimming removed 5 bases at V and 0 bases at J, with 7 bases between. Germline V lookup: CDR1 MNHEY, CDR2 SMNVEV (reference sequence). CDR3 length: 13 amino acids. The CDR3 is CASSILVNTEAFF. In DNA, the CDR3 is TGTGCCAGCAGTATCCTAGTGAACACTGAAGCTTTCTTT.

This chain connects TRBV25-1 to TRBJ1-1; possible D gene TRBD1, 5 bases. The V end was cut by 3 bases, the J end by 0 bases, with 11 bases between. Germline V gene lookup returns CDR1 MGHDK and CDR2 SYGVNS. The CDR3 length is 15 residues. CDR3 protein: CASSDRWGVNTEAFF. Here the CDR3 DNA reads TGTGCCAGCAGTGATCGTTGGGGGGTGAACACTGAAGCTTTCTTT.

J is TRBJ2-4 and V is TRBV4-2; 7 bases are a match to TRBD2. This CDR3 is built from 17 residues. CDR1 is LGHNA and CDR2 is YNFKEQ in the germline V gene. Trimming removed 0 bases from V and 4 bases from J; junction bases left unmatched: 9. For the CDR3, the DNA is TGTGCCAGCAGCCAAGAAGGTTCGTCTAGCGGTAAAAACATTCAGTACTTC. As protein: CASSQEGSSSGKNIQYF.

V and J are TRBV6-5 and TRBJ2-7; 9 bases fit TRBD1. The ends lost 3 bases at V and 4 bases at J; junction bases unmatched: 7. The germline CDR1 and CDR2 sequences are MNHEY and SVGAGI. The CDR3 covers 15 residues. The CDR3 nucleotides are TGTGCCAGCAGTTATAGAGACAGGGGGAAGTACGAGCAGTACTTC. As protein: CASSYRDRGKYEQYF.

The V and J genes are TRBV3-1 (or the pseudogene TRBV3-2) and TRBJ1-1; TRBD1 aligns across 11 bases. Germline CDR1 is LGHDT and CDR2 is YNNKEL (reference sequence). CDR3 length: 12 residues. Losses at the gene ends were 3 bases for V and 12 bases for J; bases not matched to a gene: 3. DNA for the CDR3: TGTGCCAGCAGCCACCGGGACAGGGGGACTTTCTTT. Encoded protein: CASSHRDRGTFF.

The V call is TRBV5-1, the J call TRBJ1-4; tentative D call: TRBD1 (6 bases). The CDR3 length is 16 residues. Germline V CDR1 and CDR2: SGHRS, YFSETQ. Trimming removed 4 bases at V and 6 bases at J, with 19 bases between. CDR3 in amino acids: CASSQESGTSYEKLFF. DNA for the CDR3: TGCGCCAGCAGCCAAGAGTCCGGGACATCTTATGAAAAACTGTTTTTT.

The chain is built from TRBV29-1 and TRBJ1-2; the D gene is possibly TRBD1 (5 bases). Germline V CDR1 and CDR2: SQVTM, ANQGSEA. This CDR3 region has 13 residues. Trimming removed 3 bases at V and 5 bases at J, with 13 bases between. The CDR3 reads CSVDGARKYGYTF. The CDR3 DNA sequence: TGCAGCGTTGATGGGGCAAGAAAATATGGCTACACCTTC.

This rearrangement joins TRBV27 to TRBJ2-7; perhaps TRBD2 as D (8 bases). CDR1 MNHEY and CDR2 SMNVEV come from the germline V gene (reference sequence). V lost 2 bases, J lost 1 base, and 12 bases lay in between. The CDR3 runs 15 residues. This CDR3 reads CASSLREGASYEQYF. The CDR3 DNA reads as TGTGCCAGCAGTTTACGGGAGGGGGCATCCTACGAGCAGTACTTC.

The chain has TRBV5-4 and TRBJ2-3; 7 bases align to TRBD1. The junction had 6 bases not matched to a gene; V was cut back by 3 bases and J by 2 bases. Germline loops: CDR1 SGHNT, CDR2 YYREEE (reference sequence). This CDR3 is 15 amino acids long. The CDR3 bases are TGTGCCAGCAGCTGGCCGGGACAGTCCACAGATACGCAGTATTTT. Protein sequence: CASSWPGQSTDTQYF.

CDR3 nucleotide sequence: TGCGCCAGCACTAATGGGGTGGGCAGCTTCTACGAGCAGTACTTC. Its translation: CASTNGVGSFYEQYF. This rearrangement joins TRBV5-1 to TRBJ2-7; D remains unclear. Germline CDR1 reads SGHRS; CDR2 reads YFSETQ. This CDR3 has 15 amino acids. Trimming removed 6 bases from V and 3 bases from J, with 19 bases in between.

The rearrangement joins TRBV19 to TRBJ2-5; D call uncertain. V lost 3 bases to trimming and J lost 5 bases, with 7 bases between them. CDR1 and CDR2 from the germline V gene are LNHDA and SQIVND (reference sequence). This CDR3 comprises 12 residues. CDR3 DNA: TGTGCCAGTAGTATCTGGGGTGAGACCCAGTACTTC. It codes for CASSIWGETQYF. The variable domain in full, completed from reference TRBV19 and TRBJ2-5, reads DGGITQSPKYLFRKEGQNVTLSCEQNLNHDAMYWYRQDPGQGLRLIYYSQIVNDFQKGDIAEGYSVSREKKESFPLTVTSAQKNPTAFYLCASSIWGETQYFGPGTRLLVL.

This CDR3 reads CSALLTYGYTF. CDR3 nucleotides: TGCAGTGCGCTTCTCACCTATGGCTACACCTTC. The chain carries TRBV20-1 and TRBJ1-2; no reliable D call. This CDR3 spans 11 amino acids. Germline CDR1 reads DFQATT; CDR2 reads SNEGSKA (reference sequence). V lost 6 bases and J 4 bases, leaving 9 bases between the germline ends.

The chain joins TRBV6-1 to TRBJ2-7; D ambiguous. Germline-derived CDR1 and CDR2 are MNHNS and SASEGT. The CDR3 spans 11 residues. V was clipped by 0 bases and J by 5 bases, with 2 bases between them. Here the CDR3 reads CASSEAHEQYF. The CDR3, as DNA: TGTGCCAGCAGTGAAGCGCACGAGCAGTACTTC.

This sequence joins TRBV13 and TRBJ1-1, with a possible D match to TRBD1 (5 bases). Germline V gene sequence: CDR1 PRHDT, CDR2 FYEKMQ (reference sequence). V was pared by 4 bases and J by 1 base, with 13 bases between. CDR3 length: 15 residues. DNA of the CDR3: TGTGCCAGCAGCTCCTCAGGGATTGCGAACACTGAAGCTTTCTTT. Its protein product is CASSSSGIANTEAFF.

The V call is TRBV5-1, the J call TRBJ1-1, with TRBD1 matching over 9 bases. This CDR3 region has 14 residues. V shed 1 base, J shed 5 bases, and the junction held 3 bases outside the gene matches. Per the germline V gene, CDR1 is SGHRS and CDR2 is YFSETQ. The CDR3 is CASSLTGGWTEAFF. Here the CDR3 DNA reads TGCGCCAGCAGCTTGACAGGGGGCTGGACTGAAGCTTTCTTT.

This chain connects TRBV4-2 to TRBJ1-6; D is perhaps TRBD1 (6 bases). This CDR3 contains 17 residues. Germline CDR1 and CDR2: LGHNA and YNFKEQ. Trimming shortened V by 1 base and J by 8 bases, and 18 bases separated the two germline ends. CDR3: CASSQGGLVGADSPLHF. The CDR3 DNA reads TGTGCCAGCAGCCAAGGGGGGCTCGTGGGGGCAGATTCACCCCTCCACTTT.

The rearrangement joins TRBV14 to TRBJ1-2, with D uncertain. Germline CDR1 reads SGHDN; CDR2 reads FVKESK. Deletions cut 4 bases from V and 1 base from J, with 13 bases between. The CDR3 has 15 amino acids. CDR3 region: CASSPQLQINYGYTF. CDR3 DNA: TGTGCCAGCAGCCCCCAGCTGCAAATTAACTATGGCTACACCTTC.

This clone is a singleton in its sample. The chain has TRBV4-1 and TRBJ2-2; 8 bases fit TRBD2. The ends lost 0 bases at V and 1 base at J; junction bases unmatched: 7. The CDR3 runs 18 residues. Germline CDR1 reads MGHRA; CDR2 reads YSYEKL. CDR3 sequence reads: CASSQDDSGAMNTGELFF. The CDR3 nucleotides are TGCGCCAGCAGCCAAGATGATAGCGGGGCAATGAACACCGGGGAGCTGTTTTTT.

The V call is TRBV19, the J call TRBJ2-5; D may be TRBD2 (6 bases). CDR1 is LNHDA and CDR2 is SQIVND in the germline V gene (reference sequence). This CDR3 is 13 amino acids long. Deletions cut 6 bases from V and 5 bases from J, with 13 bases between. The CDR3 DNA follows: TGTGCCAGTAGAAGGGCGGGGAAGGAGACCCAGTACTTC. Its protein product is CASRRAGKETQYF. Based on the CDR3 plus reference TRBV19 and TRBJ2-5, the full variable domain is DGGITQSPKYLFRKEGQNVTLSCEQNLNHDAMYWYRQDPGQGLRLIYYSQIVNDFQKGDIAEGYSVSREKKESFPLTVTSAQKNPTAFYLCASRRAGKETQYFGPGTRLLVL.

The chain joins TRBV28 to TRBJ1-1; tentatively, D is TRBD1 (6 bases). With 8 bases removed from V and 0 bases from J, the gap between germline ends came to 10 bases. Germline CDR1 MDHEN, CDR2 SYDVKM. The CDR3 length is 13 residues. CDR3 sequence reads: CASRTVMNTEAFF. CDR3 nucleotides: TGTGCCAGCCGGACAGTCATGAACACTGAAGCTTTCTTT.

The chain carries TRBV7-7 and TRBJ2-7; 9 nucleotides line up with TRBD2. V dropped 1 base and J dropped 4; count of bases not matched to a gene: 2. CDR1 is SSHAT and CDR2 is FNYEAQ in the germline V gene (reference sequence). This CDR3 has 14 residues. This CDR3 is CASSLGSGGYEQYF. Here the CDR3 DNA reads TGTGCCAGCAGCTTAGGTAGCGGGGGTTACGAGCAGTACTTC. Full variable domain (rest looked up from reference TRBV7-7 and TRBJ2-7): GAGVSQSPRYKVTKRGQDVTLRCDPISSHATLYWYQQALGQGPEFLTYFNYEAQPDKSGLPSDRFSAERPEGSISTLTIQRTEQRDSAMYRCASSLGSGGYEQYFGPGTRLTVT.

The chain recombines TRBV6-2 or TRBV6-3 with TRBJ1-6; no clear D. V was cut by 6 bases and J by 7 bases, with 10 bases left in between. Looked up from germline, CDR1 is MNHEY and CDR2 is SVGEGT. This CDR3 comprises 13 residues. DNA of the CDR3: TGTGCCAGCAGCTTCGACGGGAATTCACCCCTCCACTTT. It encodes CASSFDGNSPLHF.

The chain links TRBV5-1 to TRBJ1-3, with TRBD1 matching over 7 bases. The CDR3 is 14 residues long. Germline V gene sequence: CDR1 SGHRS, CDR2 YFSETQ. V lost 3 bases and J lost 3; bases outside the gene matches: 3. DNA for the CDR3: TGCGCCAGCAGCTCGACAGGGTTTGGAAACACCATATATTTT. Its translation is CASSSTGFGNTIYF.

The genes are TRBV7-3 and TRBJ1-1; 8 nucleotides match TRBD1. The germline V gene encodes CDR1 SGHTA and CDR2 FQGTGA. The CDR3 is 14 residues long. J gave up 4 bases and V 6 bases, and 7 bases lay outside the gene matches. CDR3 amino acids: CASSPDRVITEAFF. The DNA for the CDR3 is TGTGCCAGCAGTCCGGACAGGGTCATCACTGAAGCTTTCTTT.

The chain has TRBV3-1 (or the pseudogene TRBV3-2) and TRBJ1-2; D may be TRBD1 (5 bases). V was trimmed by 0 bases and J by 6 bases, leaving 17 bases between them. Germline V gives CDR1 LGHDT, CDR2 YNNKEL (reference sequence). This CDR3 comprises 16 residues. CDR3 protein: CASSQEVQGGWNGYTF. The CDR3 nucleotides are TGTGCCAGCAGCCAAGAAGTGCAGGGAGGGTGGAATGGCTACACCTTC.

The chain links TRBV29-1 to TRBJ1-1, with 8 positions matching TRBD1. The V gene end was trimmed by 2 bases and the J gene end by 4 bases; junction bases not matched to a gene: 9. CDR3 length: 15 amino acids. Germline loops: CDR1 SQVTM, CDR2 ANQGSEA. The CDR3 spells CSVESGTGAFTEAFF. The CDR3 DNA is TGCAGCGTTGAATCCGGGACAGGCGCTTTCACTGAAGCTTTCTTT.

The chain employs TRBV27 and TRBJ1-6, with D unresolved. The V end lost 6 bases, the J end lost 8 bases, and 14 bases lay between the germline ends. CDR3 length equals 14 residues. Germline CDR1 reads MNHEY; CDR2 reads SMNVEV (reference sequence). This CDR3 reads CASSLLGRYSPLHF. The CDR3 nucleotides are TGTGCCAGCAGCTTGCTGGGGAGGTATTCACCCCTCCACTTT.